This entry lists 15 T cell receptor beta chains sequenced from one sample in a study of blood T cells in healthy people across ages. Primers used in a second PCR of about 6 to 11 cycles were a sample-barcoded 5' primer and a J-beta primer mix. TCRdb itself ran the 5' RACE reads through MiXCR, one entry per CDR3 protein. Seen here are about 800,000 distinct CDR3 sequences, over 45% observed once, and the top ten hold 20% to 25%. Sequencing used blood. Receptor source: a man under 40 in good health.

This chain links TRBV3-1 with TRBJ2-1; possible D gene TRBD2, 6 bases. V dropped 1 base and J dropped 12 bases, with 10 bases sitting between them. Germline CDR1 and CDR2: LGHDT and YNNKEL (reference sequence). The CDR3 spans 12 residues. CDR3 residues: CASSQVGGVQFF. The CDR3 bases are TGTGCCAGCAGCCAAGTCGGAGGGGTGCAGTTCTTC.

V gene TRBV9 combines with J gene TRBJ2-4; TRBD1 might be the D (6 bases). The J call is uncertain, as TRBJ2-7 better fits the DNA end. The CDR3 totals 14 residues. Germline V gives CDR1 SGDLS, CDR2 YYNGEE. The chain's CDR3 is CASSPYRASVEQYF. The CDR3 DNA follows: TGTGCCAGCAGCCCCTACAGGGCTTCGGTCGAGCAGTACTTC.

The V and J genes are TRBV20-1 and TRBJ2-3; weak D call: TRBD1 (6 bases). V lost 6 bases, J lost 2 bases, and 15 bases lay in between. Germline values: CDR1 DFQATT, CDR2 SNEGSKA (reference sequence). The CDR3 extends over 14 amino acids. The CDR3 loop is CSATGTPFTDTQYF. The CDR3 DNA reads TGCAGTGCGACCGGGACACCCTTCACAGATACGCAGTATTTT.

Points on this clonotype: A junction boundary mismatches the germline segment, possibly from a read error. This chain joins TRBV4-1 and TRBJ2-3; D may be TRBD1 (6 bases). Germline assignment: CDR1 MGHRA and CDR2 YSYEKL. CDR3 length: 16 amino acids. In DNA, the CDR3 is TGCGCCGGCAGCCAAGGGTCATGGGGGCGCACAGATACGCAGTATTTT. As protein: CAGSQGSWGRTDTQYF.

The chain links TRBV12-3 or TRBV12-4 to TRBJ1-6; D unresolved. The ends were cut back, 6 bases at V and 11 bases at J, with 20 bases in the middle. The CDR3 runs to 15 residues. In DNA form, the CDR3 reads TGTGCCAGCAGCCCGGGAGCCCCCTTGTATCCACCCCTCCACTTT. It encodes CASSPGAPLYPPLHF.

This clonotype has a count of ten or more. The CDR3 protein is CASSLIRLAGADTQYF. As DNA, the CDR3 is TGTGCCAGCAGCTTAATCAGGCTAGCGGGAGCCGATACGCAGTATTTT. The chain links TRBV7-2 to TRBJ2-3, with TRBD2 matching 10 bases. The CDR3 has 16 residues. Germline CDR1 is SGHTA and CDR2 is FQGNSA. V shed 2 bases and J 6 bases; nucleotides not matched to a gene: 8.

The chain employs TRBV20-1 and TRBJ2-1; D not certain. Per the germline V gene, CDR1 is DFQATT and CDR2 is SNEGSKA (reference sequence). V dropped 5 bases and J dropped 4 bases, with 12 bases sitting between them. The CDR3 length is 13 residues. Here the CDR3 reads CSAPRSYYNEQFF. CDR3 DNA sequence: TGCAGTGCTCCTCGAAGCTATTACAATGAGCAGTTCTTC.

The chain combines TRBV6-5 with TRBJ2-1; 14 bases match TRBD2. The CDR3 consists of 16 residues. Per germline, CDR1 MNHEY and CDR2 SVGAGI. The V segment lost 6 bases and the J segment 8 bases; nucleotides outside the gene matches: 9. The CDR3 sequence: CASSLGLAGAGDEQFF. The CDR3 bases are TGTGCCAGCAGCCTGGGACTAGCGGGAGCCGGCGATGAGCAGTTCTTC.

The genes are TRBV4-2 and TRBJ1-3; D gene uncertain. The V end was cut by 3 bases, the J end by 0 bases, with 12 bases between. This CDR3 region has 16 residues. The germline gives CDR1 LGHNA, CDR2 YNFKEQ. The CDR3 protein is CASSHKRDLSGNTIYF. Here the CDR3 DNA reads TGTGCCAGCAGCCACAAAAGAGATCTCTCTGGAAACACCATATATTTT.

The J gene is TRBJ2-1, the V gene TRBV7-2; weak D call: TRBD2 (6 bases). This CDR3 region has 14 residues. CDR1 SGHTA and CDR2 FQGNSA come from the germline V gene. V lost 7 bases and J lost 7, with 17 bases in between. Here the CDR3 reads CASTSRAGRNEQFF. The CDR3 DNA reads as TGTGCCAGCACCTCCAGGGCGGGGAGGAATGAGCAGTTCTTC.

The chain joins TRBV5-4 to TRBJ1-1; D unresolved. Germline V CDR1 and CDR2: SGHNT, YYREEE (reference sequence). V lost 1 base and J 0 bases, leaving 10 bases between the germline ends. The CDR3 spans 15 residues. The CDR3 reads CASSLRREMNTEAFF. DNA for the CDR3: TGTGCCAGCAGCTTGAGACGGGAGATGAACACTGAAGCTTTCTTT.

The sample holds a few counts of this clonotype. The gene calls are TRBV7-2 and TRBJ2-5; no firm D call. The V end was cut by 4 bases, the J end by 2 bases, with 8 bases between. CDR1 is SGHTA and CDR2 is FQGNSA in the germline V gene. The CDR3 has 13 residues. The CDR3 sequence: CASSYRRQETQYF. The CDR3 nucleotides read TGTGCCAGCAGCTACCGACGACAAGAGACCCAGTACTTC.

V is TRBV29-1 and J is TRBJ1-2; TRBD1 matches 9 bases. The CDR3 is 13 residues long. V was pared by 6 bases and J by 2 bases, with 4 bases of the junction left unmatched. CDR1 and CDR2 (germline): SQVTM, ANQGSEA. CDR3 protein: CSVRTGANYGYTF. The CDR3 DNA reads TGCAGCGTGAGGACAGGGGCCAACTATGGCTACACCTTC.

This clonotype has just a few counts. This sequence joins TRBV25-1 and TRBJ2-3; D is uncertain. The ends were cut back, 6 bases at V and 4 bases at J, with 14 bases in the middle. The CDR3 covers 14 residues. The germline V gene encodes CDR1 MGHDK and CDR2 SYGVNS. The CDR3 nucleotides read TGTGCCAGCAGCGTAGCCAGCTGGCCAGATACGCAGTATTTT. Residues: CASSVASWPDTQYF.

The chain recombines TRBV27 with TRBJ1-1, with D perhaps TRBD1 (6 bases). The CDR3 extends over 13 amino acids. V lost 7 bases to trimming and J lost 0 bases, with 9 bases between them. Germline values: CDR1 MNHEY, CDR2 SMNVEV (reference sequence). This CDR3 is CASKGGMNTEAFF. The CDR3 DNA sequence: TGTGCCAGCAAGGGGGGCATGAACACTGAAGCTTTCTTT.